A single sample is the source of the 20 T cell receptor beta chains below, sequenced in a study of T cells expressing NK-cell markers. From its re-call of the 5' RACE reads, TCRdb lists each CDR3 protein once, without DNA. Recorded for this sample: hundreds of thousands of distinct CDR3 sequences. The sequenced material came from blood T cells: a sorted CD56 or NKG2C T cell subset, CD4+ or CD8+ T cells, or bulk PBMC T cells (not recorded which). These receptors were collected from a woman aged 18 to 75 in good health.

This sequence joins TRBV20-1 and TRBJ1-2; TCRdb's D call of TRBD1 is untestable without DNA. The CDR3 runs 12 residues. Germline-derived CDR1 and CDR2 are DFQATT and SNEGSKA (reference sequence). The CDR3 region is CSARSGTNGYTF.

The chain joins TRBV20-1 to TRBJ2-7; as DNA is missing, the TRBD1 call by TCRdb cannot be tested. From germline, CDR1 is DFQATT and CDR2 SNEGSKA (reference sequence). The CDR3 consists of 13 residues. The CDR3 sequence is CSALRQLTYEQYF.

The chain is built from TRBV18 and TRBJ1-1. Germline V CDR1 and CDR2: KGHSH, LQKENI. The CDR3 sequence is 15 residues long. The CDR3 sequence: CASSPFGGIGTEAFF.

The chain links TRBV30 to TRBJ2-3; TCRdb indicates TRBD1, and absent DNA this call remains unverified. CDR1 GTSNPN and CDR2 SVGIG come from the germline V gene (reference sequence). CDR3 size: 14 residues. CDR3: CAWKARGRTDTQYF.

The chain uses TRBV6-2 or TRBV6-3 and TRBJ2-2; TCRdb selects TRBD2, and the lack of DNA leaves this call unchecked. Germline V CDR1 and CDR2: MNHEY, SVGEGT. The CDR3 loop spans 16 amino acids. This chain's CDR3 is CASATQRGANTGELFF.

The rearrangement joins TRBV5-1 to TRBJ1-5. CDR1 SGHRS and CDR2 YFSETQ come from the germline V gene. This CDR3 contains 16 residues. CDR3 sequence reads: CASSARRQNSNQPQHF.

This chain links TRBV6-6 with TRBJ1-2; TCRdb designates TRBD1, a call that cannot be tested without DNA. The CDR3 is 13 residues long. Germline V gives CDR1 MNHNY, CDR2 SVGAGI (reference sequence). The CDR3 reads CASSWVAGSGYTF.

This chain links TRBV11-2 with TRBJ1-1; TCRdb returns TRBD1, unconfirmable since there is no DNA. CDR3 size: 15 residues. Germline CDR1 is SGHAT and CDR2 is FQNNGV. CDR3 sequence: CASSLGGGQDTEAFF.

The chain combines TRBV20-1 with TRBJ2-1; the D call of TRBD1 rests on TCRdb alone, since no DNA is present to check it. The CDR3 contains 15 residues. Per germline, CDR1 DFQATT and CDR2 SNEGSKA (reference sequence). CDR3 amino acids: CSARARGAGYNEQFF.

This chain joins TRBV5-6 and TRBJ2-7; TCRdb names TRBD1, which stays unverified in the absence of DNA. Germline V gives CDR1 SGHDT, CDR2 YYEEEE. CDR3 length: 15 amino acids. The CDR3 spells CASSSSWTGSYEQYF.

The CDR3 loop is CASSFSSGTDTQYF. The chain recombines TRBV27 with TRBJ2-3. Germline values: CDR1 MNHEY, CDR2 SMNVEV (reference sequence). This CDR3 has 14 amino acids.

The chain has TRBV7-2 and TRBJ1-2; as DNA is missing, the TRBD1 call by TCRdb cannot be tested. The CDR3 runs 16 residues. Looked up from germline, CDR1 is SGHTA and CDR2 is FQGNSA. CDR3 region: CASSLYPGQGNYGYTF.

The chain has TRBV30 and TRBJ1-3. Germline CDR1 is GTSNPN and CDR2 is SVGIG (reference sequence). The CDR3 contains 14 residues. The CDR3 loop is CAWRLPGSGNTIYF.

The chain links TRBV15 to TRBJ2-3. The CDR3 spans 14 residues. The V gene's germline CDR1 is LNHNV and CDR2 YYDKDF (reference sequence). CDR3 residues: CATRGDPSTDTQYF.

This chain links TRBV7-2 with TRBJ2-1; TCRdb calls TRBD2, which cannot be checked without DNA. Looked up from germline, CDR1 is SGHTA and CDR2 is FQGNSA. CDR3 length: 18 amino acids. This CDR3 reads CASSLALIAGVGYNEQFF. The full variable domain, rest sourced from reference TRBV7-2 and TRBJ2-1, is GAGVSQSPSNKVTEKGKDVELRCDPISGHTALYWYRQSLGQGLEFLIYFQGNSAPDKSGLPSDRFSAERTGGSVSTLTIQRTQQEDSAVYLCASSLALIAGVGYNEQFFGPGTRLTVL.

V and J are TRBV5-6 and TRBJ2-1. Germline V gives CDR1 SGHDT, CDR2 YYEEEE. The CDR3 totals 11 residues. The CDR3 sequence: CASSLYHEQFF.

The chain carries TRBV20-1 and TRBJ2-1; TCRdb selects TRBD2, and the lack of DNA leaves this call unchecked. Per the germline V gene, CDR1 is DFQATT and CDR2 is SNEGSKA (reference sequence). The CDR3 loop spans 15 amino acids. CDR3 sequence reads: CSVNDGTSGSNEQFF.

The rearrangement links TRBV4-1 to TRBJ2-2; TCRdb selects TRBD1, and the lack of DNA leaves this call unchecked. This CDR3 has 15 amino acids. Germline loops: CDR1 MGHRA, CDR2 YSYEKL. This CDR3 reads CASGPDSTNTGELFF.

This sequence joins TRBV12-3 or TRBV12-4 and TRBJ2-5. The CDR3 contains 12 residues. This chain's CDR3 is CASSLALGPQYF.

CDR3: CASSSTSGRVYNEQFF. J is TRBJ2-1 and V is TRBV7-6; there is no DNA to check the TCRdb D call of TRBD2. Germline CDR1 and CDR2: SGHVS and FNYEAQ. There are 16 residues in the CDR3.